This T cell receptor beta chain came from a study of cytomegalovirus exposure and HLA in healthy donors. This clone was recorded at least ten times. Its antigen is currently unknown. Germline values: CDR1 SGHRS, CDR2 YFSETQ. This CDR3 region has 15 residues. The junction had 8 bases not matched to a gene; V was cut back by 3 bases and J by 4 bases. This PCR relied on a set of 60 Vbeta primers and 13 Jbeta primers. In the source study's methods: An analysis that came later counted tens of millions of unique TCR beta chains, approximately 10 million shared. The table came from immunoSEQ multiplex PCR; TCRdb's copy has only in-frame clones and leaves some out. V, J and clone size were drawn from that table, and D and trimming were deduced from the DNA. This sample has over 100,000 clones; under 85% occur once, and the top ten carry 4.8%. Whole-study findings and limits: Cytomegalovirus status was reportedly diagnosed by the classifier with high sensitivity and specificity.

V usage is TRBV5-1 and J usage is TRBJ1-1, with 8 nucleotides matching TRBD1. Sequencing was done on a sample of PBMCs. This clonotype was sampled from a man aged 25-45 years in good health and CMV-seropositive. The CDR3 is CASSSGQGIITEAFF. The CDR3 bases are TGCGCCAGCAGCTCCGGACAGGGAATTATCACTGAAGCTTTCTTT.